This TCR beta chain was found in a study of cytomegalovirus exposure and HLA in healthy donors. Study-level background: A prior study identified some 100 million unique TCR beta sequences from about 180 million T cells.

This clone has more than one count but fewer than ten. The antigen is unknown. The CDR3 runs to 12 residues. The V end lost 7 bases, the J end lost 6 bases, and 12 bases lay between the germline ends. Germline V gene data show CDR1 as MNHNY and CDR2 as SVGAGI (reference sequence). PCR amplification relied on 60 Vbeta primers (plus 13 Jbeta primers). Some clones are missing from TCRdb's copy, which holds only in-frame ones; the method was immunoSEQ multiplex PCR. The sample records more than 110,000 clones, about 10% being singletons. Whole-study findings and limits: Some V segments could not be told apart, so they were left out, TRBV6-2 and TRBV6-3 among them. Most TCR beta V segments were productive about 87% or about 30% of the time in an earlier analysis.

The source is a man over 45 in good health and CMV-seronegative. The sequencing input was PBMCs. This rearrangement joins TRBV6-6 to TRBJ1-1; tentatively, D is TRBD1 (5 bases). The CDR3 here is CASNAGTSEAFF. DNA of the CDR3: TGTGCCAGCAATGCTGGGACTTCTGAAGCTTTCTTT.